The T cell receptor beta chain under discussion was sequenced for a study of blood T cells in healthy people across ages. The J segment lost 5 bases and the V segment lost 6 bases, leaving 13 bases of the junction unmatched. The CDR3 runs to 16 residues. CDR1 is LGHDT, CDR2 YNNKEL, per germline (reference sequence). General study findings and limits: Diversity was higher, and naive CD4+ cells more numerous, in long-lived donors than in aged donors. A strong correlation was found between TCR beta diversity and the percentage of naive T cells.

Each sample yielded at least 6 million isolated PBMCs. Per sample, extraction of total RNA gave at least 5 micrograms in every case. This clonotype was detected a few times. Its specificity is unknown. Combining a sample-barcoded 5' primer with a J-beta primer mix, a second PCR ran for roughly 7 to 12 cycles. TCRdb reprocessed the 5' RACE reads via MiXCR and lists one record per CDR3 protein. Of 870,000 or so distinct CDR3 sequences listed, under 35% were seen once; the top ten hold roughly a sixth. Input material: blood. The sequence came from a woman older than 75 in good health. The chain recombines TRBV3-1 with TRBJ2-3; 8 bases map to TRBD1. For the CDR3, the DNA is TGTGCCAGCAGACTTAGAGGGCAGGGGGCTGGAGATACGCAGTATTTT. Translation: CASRLRGQGAGDTQYF.